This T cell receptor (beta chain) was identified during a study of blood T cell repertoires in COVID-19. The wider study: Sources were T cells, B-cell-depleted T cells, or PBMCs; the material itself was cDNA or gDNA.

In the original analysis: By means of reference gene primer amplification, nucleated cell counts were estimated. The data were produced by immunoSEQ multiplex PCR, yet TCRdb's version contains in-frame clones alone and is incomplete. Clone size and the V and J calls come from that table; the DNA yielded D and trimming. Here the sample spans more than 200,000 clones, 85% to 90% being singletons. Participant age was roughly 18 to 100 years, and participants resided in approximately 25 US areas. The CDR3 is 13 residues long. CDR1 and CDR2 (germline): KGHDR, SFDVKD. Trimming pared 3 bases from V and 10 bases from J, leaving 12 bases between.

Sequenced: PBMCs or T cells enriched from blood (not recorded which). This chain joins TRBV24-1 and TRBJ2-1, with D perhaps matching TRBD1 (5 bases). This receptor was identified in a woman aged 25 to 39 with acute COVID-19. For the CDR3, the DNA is TGTGCCACCAGTGATGAAGGAAGGGGAGAGCAGTTCTTC. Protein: CATSDEGRGEQFF.